The 14 T cell receptor beta chains presented below share a single source sample, sequenced in a study of T-cell reconstitution after alpha-beta-depleted transplantation in children. Construction of the TCRbeta library involved unique molecular identifiers. TCRdb re-called the PCR reads through MiXCR, storing one row per CDR3 protein. In the table there are about 640,000 distinct CDR3 sequences, around 13% of which are singletons. This sample comprised PBMCs, mostly from graft donor cells, obtained 360 days after TCRalphabeta/CD19-depleted stem cell transplant. The origin of the receptors is a male patient younger than 18 who had a stem cell transplant for acute myeloid leukemia, so the T cells may come from the graft donor.

This clonotype showed up many times. The chain employs TRBV4-3 and TRBJ1-1; no firm D call. The V end lost 0 bases, the J end lost 1 base, and 6 bases lay between the germline ends. The CDR3 consists of 14 residues. Germline V gives CDR1 LGHNA, CDR2 YSLEER. CDR3 sequence reads: CASSQEGRNTEAFF. The CDR3 DNA is TGCGCCAGCAGCCAAGAAGGTAGGAACACTGAAGCTTTCTTT.

The sample holds a few counts of this clonotype. This chain connects TRBV27 to TRBJ2-1; D is unresolved. Trimming shortened V by 5 bases and J by 5 bases, and 16 bases separated the two germline ends. This CDR3 comprises 15 residues. CDR1 is MNHEY and CDR2 is SMNVEV in the germline V gene (reference sequence). This chain's CDR3 is CASSGPPKLNNEQFF. For the CDR3, the DNA is TGTGCCAGCAGTGGACCCCCCAAGCTGAACAATGAGCAGTTCTTC.

In DNA form, the CDR3 reads TGTGCCAGCAGCTCGAGAGGTATGGACACTGAAGCTTTCTTT. Protein sequence: CASSSRGMDTEAFF. This chain links TRBV5-5 with TRBJ1-1; the D is unclear. V gave up 3 bases and J gave up 3 bases, with 12 bases separating them. Germline V gives CDR1 SGHKS, CDR2 YYEKEE (reference sequence). This CDR3 is 14 amino acids long.

This chain links TRBV5-1 with TRBJ2-1, with no clear D. In germline, CDR1 is SGHRS, CDR2 YFSETQ. V was cut by 5 bases and J by 8 bases, with 23 bases left in between. This CDR3 spans 16 amino acids. CDR3 in DNA: TGCGCCAGCAGTCGTCTCTGGACGCCTCCATCCGATGAGCAGTTCTTC. Its translation is CASSRLWTPPSDEQFF.

This clonotype has ten or more counts. V is TRBV28 and J is TRBJ2-7; D remains unclear. Trimming pared 3 bases from V and 4 bases from J, leaving 7 bases between. CDR3 length: 12 residues. Germline CDR1 is MDHEN and CDR2 is SYDVKM. Here the CDR3 reads CASSFRMYEQYF. CDR3 DNA: TGTGCCAGCAGTTTCCGTATGTACGAGCAGTACTTC.

This clonotype was seen ten or more times. The chain couples TRBV28 to TRBJ2-7, with a weak D call TRBD2 (6 bases). Trimming stripped 2 bases from V and 2 bases from J, with 16 bases between. Looked up from germline, CDR1 is MDHEN and CDR2 is SYDVKM. The CDR3 length is 16 residues. The DNA of the CDR3 is TGTGCCAGCAGTTTAATGATACGGGGGTTAACCTACGAGCAGTACTTC. Amino acid sequence: CASSLMIRGLTYEQYF.

The rearrangement links TRBV7-8 to TRBJ2-1; D gene uncertain. The germline V gene has CDR1 SGHVS and CDR2 FQNEAQ. V was shortened by 4 bases and J by 0 bases, with 19 bases between the two germline ends. The CDR3 extends over 18 amino acids. The CDR3 spells CASSSRYSRPSSYNEQFF. CDR3 DNA: TGTGCCAGCAGCTCCCGCTATTCACGGCCGAGCTCCTACAATGAGCAGTTCTTC.

Ten or more counts support this clonotype. The chain is built from TRBV12-3 or TRBV12-4 and TRBJ1-5; no firm D call. The CDR3 has 14 residues. Trimming cost V 0 bases and J 4 bases, with 7 bases left between them. The CDR3 is CASSLAGFNQPQHF. In DNA form, the CDR3 reads TGTGCCAGCAGTTTAGCGGGTTTTAATCAGCCCCAGCATTTT.

On this clonotype: An end of the junction does not agree with germline; a read error may underlie this. The chain uses TRBV6-1 and TRBJ2-7; the match to TRBD2 covers 10 bases. CDR1 and CDR2 from the germline V gene are MNHNS and SASEGT. The CDR3 contains 16 residues. CDR3 bases: TGTGCCAGCCGGATCTCACTAGCGGGACACTCCCACGAGCAGTACTTC. It specifies CASRISLAGHSHEQYF.

This clonotype was detected only a few times. This sequence joins TRBV7-9 and TRBJ2-5; D ambiguous. The V and J ends lost 2 bases and 7 bases respectively, with 11 bases between them. The CDR3 sequence is 13 residues long. The germline V gene has CDR1 SEHNR and CDR2 FQNEAQ (reference sequence). CDR3 region: CASSLITVGTQYF. The CDR3 coding sequence is TGTGCCAGCAGCTTAATAACGGTTGGGACCCAGTACTTC.

This clonotype was recorded many times. The chain couples TRBV28 to TRBJ2-7; a weak D match, TRBD2 (5 bases). This CDR3 is 11 amino acids long. The ends were cut back, 2 bases at V and 9 bases at J, with 8 bases in the middle. CDR1 and CDR2 (germline): MDHEN, SYDVKM. The DNA for the CDR3 is TGTGCCAGCAGTTTAGGACTGGGGCAGTACTTC. Its protein is CASSLGLGQYF.

This clonotype was picked up a small number of times. V usage is TRBV10-3 and J usage is TRBJ1-4, with 7 bases fitting TRBD1. Per the germline V gene, CDR1 is ENHRY and CDR2 is SYGVKD. V was pared by 6 bases and J by 0 bases, with 1 base of the junction left unmatched. CDR3 length equals 14 residues. The CDR3, as DNA: TGTGCCATCAGGACAGGGTCAACTAATGAAAAACTGTTTTTT. This gives the protein CAIRTGSTNEKLFF.

This rearrangement joins TRBV27 to TRBJ2-3; 10 nucleotides align to TRBD1. The CDR3 consists of 16 residues. The V gene's germline CDR1 is MNHEY and CDR2 SMNVEV (reference sequence). Germline trimming cut 7 bases from V and 5 bases from J; bases unmatched to any gene: 12. The CDR3 loop reads CASKRQGAPSGDTQYF. The CDR3 DNA reads as TGTGCCAGCAAAAGACAGGGGGCGCCTTCCGGAGATACGCAGTATTTT.

The rearrangement uses TRBV11-3 and TRBJ1-3; D is unresolved. V was pared by 4 bases and J by 4 bases, with 11 bases between. Per the germline V gene, CDR1 is SGHNT and CDR2 is YENEEA. The CDR3 has 14 amino acids. CDR3 in amino acids: CASSSPTSGNTIYF. The CDR3 DNA sequence: TGTGCCAGCAGCTCCCCGACATCCGGAAACACCATATATTTT.